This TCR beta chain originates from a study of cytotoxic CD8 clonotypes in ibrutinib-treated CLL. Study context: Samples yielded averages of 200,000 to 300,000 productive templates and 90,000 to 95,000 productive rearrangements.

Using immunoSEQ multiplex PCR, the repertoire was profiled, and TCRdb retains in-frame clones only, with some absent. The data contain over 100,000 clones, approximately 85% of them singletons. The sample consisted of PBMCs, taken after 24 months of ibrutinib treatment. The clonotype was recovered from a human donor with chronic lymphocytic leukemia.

CDR3 sequence reads: CASSILENSPLHF. The CDR3 coding sequence is TGTGCCAGCAGTATACTGGAAAATTCACCCCTCCACTTT. V gene TRBV6-1 combines with J gene TRBJ1-6; no reliable D call. V dropped 5 bases and J dropped 7 bases, with 9 bases sitting between them. Germline lookup yields CDR1 MNHNS and CDR2 SASEGT. This CDR3 spans 13 amino acids.